This TCR beta chain was found in a study of CD8 T cells in ankylosing spondylitis. V shed 7 bases and J shed 1 base, with 13 bases lying between them. CDR1 is LGHNA and CDR2 is YSLEER in the germline V gene. The CDR3 spans 15 residues. In TCRdb, the 5' RACE reads were re-called with MiXCR into one record per CDR3 protein. Altogether under 300,000 distinct CDR3 sequences are present, 18% being singletons, with the ten largest covering more than 25%. The receptor was isolated from a male donor with ankylosing spondylitis or in good health (not recorded which). Material: blood, either unsorted or a sorted T cell fraction (not recorded which). The J gene is TRBJ2-2, the V gene TRBV4-3, with D possibly TRBD1 on 6 matching bases. The CDR3 DNA sequence: TGCGCCAGCACCCCGGGCAGGGGGAACACCGGGGAGCTGTTTTTT. Its protein product is CASTPGRGNTGELFF.